Each of the 25 T cell receptor beta chains below was sequenced from the same sample in a study of CXCR3-negative and CXCR3-positive naive CD8 T cells. UMI labels and 5' RACE were used to prepare the TRB cDNA libraries. Following a re-call of the 5' RACE reads, TCRdb has one entry per CDR3 protein and lacks DNA. The ten top clones account for about 0.3%, within a sample of around 140,000 distinct CDR3 sequences. Material: naive CXCR3- CD8+ T cells from blood. This sample's subset: CD45RO-CCR7+CD27+CD95- naive CD8+ T cells lacking CXCR3 (TNR3-). These TCRs come from a human donor in good health. Some clones in this sample may be carry-over from other donors' samples.

The J gene is TRBJ2-3, the V gene TRBV23-1; with no DNA, the TCRdb D assignment of TRBD1 cannot be verified. TRBV23-1 carries the ORF label, with uncertain function. The CDR3 consists of 12 residues. This CDR3 is CASPRRVDTQYF.

This chain connects TRBV7-9 to TRBJ2-2; without DNA, the TCRdb call of TRBD1 cannot be checked. The CDR3 has 16 residues. The germline gives CDR1 SEHNR, CDR2 FQNEAQ (reference sequence). Here the CDR3 reads CASSQTDRDATGELFF.

The chain combines TRBV9 with TRBJ2-1; TCRdb's D call of TRBD2 is untestable without DNA. Germline assignment: CDR1 SGDLS and CDR2 YYNGEE. This CDR3 spans 19 amino acids. The CDR3 loop is CASSGPGTSGASVHNEQFF.

This rearrangement joins TRBV28 to TRBJ2-7; the D call from TCRdb, TRBD2, cannot be confirmed without DNA. Germline assignment: CDR1 MDHEN and CDR2 SYDVKM. CDR3 length equals 14 residues. CDR3 region: CASTERATPYEQYF.

The chain uses TRBV29-1 and TRBJ2-3; lacking DNA, the TRBD2 call made by TCRdb goes unchecked. CDR1 is SQVTM and CDR2 is ANQGSEA in the germline V gene. This CDR3 spans 17 amino acids. CDR3 sequence: CSVVLAGGRDPGDTQYF.

The chain joins TRBV28 to TRBJ2-7. The CDR3 consists of 12 residues. Germline loops: CDR1 MDHEN, CDR2 SYDVKM. The chain's CDR3 is CASSLSEYEQYF.

The chain couples TRBV19 to TRBJ2-1; TCRdb's D call of TRBD1 is untestable without DNA. The CDR3 is 14 amino acids. Germline CDR1 LNHDA, CDR2 SQIVND (reference sequence). The CDR3 loop is CASNRGGSYNEQFF.

The chain links TRBV28 to TRBJ2-1; the TRBD1 assignment by TCRdb is unverifiable without DNA. Germline-derived CDR1 and CDR2 are MDHEN and SYDVKM. The CDR3 contains 14 residues. The CDR3 reads CASSPRIRHNEQFF.

This chain connects TRBV5-6 to TRBJ2-5. The CDR3 loop spans 13 amino acids. Germline loops: CDR1 SGHDT, CDR2 YYEEEE. The CDR3 region is CASSLDNKETQYF.

This sequence joins TRBV4-2 and TRBJ2-1; absent DNA, TCRdb's TRBD2 call cannot be checked. There are 17 residues in the CDR3. Germline CDR1 and CDR2: LGHNA and YNFKEQ. The CDR3 sequence: CASSQMMRRGAHNEQFF.

The V gene is TRBV14, the J gene TRBJ2-7; as DNA is missing, the TRBD2 call by TCRdb cannot be tested. The CDR3 loop spans 17 amino acids. CDR1 and CDR2 (germline): SGHDN, FVKESK. The CDR3 here is CASSPRYVAGGIHEQYF.

This chain joins TRBV10-1 and TRBJ2-1; the TCRdb D gene call, TRBD1, has no DNA to confirm it. Germline V gives CDR1 WNHNN, CDR2 SYGVQD (reference sequence). The CDR3 is made up of 15 amino acids. The CDR3 region is CASSVEMTGLNEQFF.

V and J are TRBV28 and TRBJ2-5. The germline CDR1 and CDR2 sequences are MDHEN and SYDVKM. CDR3 length equals 14 residues. This chain's CDR3 is CAITLAGEEETQYF.

This CDR3 is CASSYSVTGGPQHF. J is TRBJ1-5 and V is TRBV6-5; TCRdb's assignment of TRBD1 cannot be checked, as there is no DNA. Germline V lookup: CDR1 MNHEY, CDR2 SVGAGI. The CDR3 covers 14 residues.

This chain uses TRBV20-1 with TRBJ1-2. This CDR3 has 14 amino acids. Germline V gene data show CDR1 as DFQATT and CDR2 as SNEGSKA (reference sequence). The CDR3 is CSAREAGGDYGYTF.

The chain couples TRBV19 to TRBJ2-5; TCRdb reports TRBD2, a call that lacks DNA to check it against. This CDR3 has 15 amino acids. Looked up from germline, CDR1 is LNHDA and CDR2 is SQIVND (reference sequence). The CDR3 sequence: CASSMAGGTQETQYF.

The genes are TRBV25-1 and TRBJ2-1; TCRdb calls TRBD2, which cannot be checked without DNA. Germline CDR1 is MGHDK and CDR2 is SYGVNS. There are 14 residues in the CDR3. CDR3: CASSGGGSLNEQFF.

This chain joins TRBV5-5 and TRBJ1-1; as DNA is missing, the TRBD1 call by TCRdb cannot be tested. This CDR3 comprises 16 residues. Germline CDR1 reads SGHKS; CDR2 reads YYEKEE (reference sequence). CDR3: CASSLDTGNMNTEAFF.

The CDR3 loop is CASSGTGELFF. The rearrangement links TRBV5-4 to TRBJ2-2; TCRdb selects TRBD1, and the lack of DNA leaves this call unchecked. From germline, CDR1 is SGHNT and CDR2 YYREEE (reference sequence). The CDR3 is 11 residues long.

V gene TRBV7-9 combines with J gene TRBJ2-1; the D gene TCRdb calls, TRBD2, cannot be checked with no DNA. The V gene's germline CDR1 is SEHNR and CDR2 FQNEAQ (reference sequence). CDR3 length equals 16 residues. CDR3 in amino acids: CASSFDSGMTYNEQFF.

V is TRBV13 and J is TRBJ2-2; without DNA, the TCRdb call of TRBD1 cannot be checked. The CDR3 runs to 15 residues. Germline-derived CDR1 and CDR2 are PRHDT and FYEKMQ (reference sequence). This chain's CDR3 is CASSPRGEQSGELFF.

The chain combines TRBV7-2 with TRBJ1-2; TCRdb designates TRBD1, a call that cannot be tested without DNA. The germline CDR1 and CDR2 sequences are SGHTA and FQGNSA. The CDR3 runs 13 residues. The CDR3 is CASTLGGADGYTF.

V usage is TRBV4-1 and J usage is TRBJ2-7; no DNA is available, so the TRBD2 call from TCRdb remains unchecked. Germline V gene data show CDR1 as MGHRA and CDR2 as YSYEKL. This CDR3 is 18 amino acids long. The CDR3 protein is CASSQTLAGGGHAYEQYF.

The chain employs TRBV4-1 and TRBJ2-5; TCRdb selects TRBD1, and the lack of DNA leaves this call unchecked. The V gene's germline CDR1 is MGHRA and CDR2 YSYEKL. The CDR3 runs to 20 residues. The CDR3 sequence is CASSQSGTGGLAGPEETQYF.

The chain recombines TRBV5-1 with TRBJ2-3; TCRdb gives TRBD1 as the D gene, but with no DNA this cannot be confirmed. Germline assignment: CDR1 SGHRS and CDR2 YFSETQ. The CDR3 runs 17 residues. CDR3 residues: CASSLVQGAGDTDTQYF.